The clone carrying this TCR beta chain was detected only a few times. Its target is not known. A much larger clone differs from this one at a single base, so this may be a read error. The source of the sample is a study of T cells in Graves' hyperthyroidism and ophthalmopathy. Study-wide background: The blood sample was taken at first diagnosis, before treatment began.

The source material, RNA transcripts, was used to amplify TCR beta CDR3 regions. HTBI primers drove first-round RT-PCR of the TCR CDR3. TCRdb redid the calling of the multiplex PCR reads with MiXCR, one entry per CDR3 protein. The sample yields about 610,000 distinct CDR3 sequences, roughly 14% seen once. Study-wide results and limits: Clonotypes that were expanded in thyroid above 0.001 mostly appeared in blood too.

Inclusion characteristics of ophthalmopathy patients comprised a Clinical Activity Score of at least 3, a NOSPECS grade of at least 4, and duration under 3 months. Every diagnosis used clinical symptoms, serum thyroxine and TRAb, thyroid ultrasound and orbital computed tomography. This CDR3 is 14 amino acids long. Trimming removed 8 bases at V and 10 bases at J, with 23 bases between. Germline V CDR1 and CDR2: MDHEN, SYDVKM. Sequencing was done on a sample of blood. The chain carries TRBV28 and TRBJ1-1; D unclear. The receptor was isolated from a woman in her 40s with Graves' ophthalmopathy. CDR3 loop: CASSYEDPRPPAFF. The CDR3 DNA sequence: TGTGCCAGCTCATACGAGGACCCACGTCCCCCAGCTTTCTTT.